The next 14 T cell receptor beta chains were all read from a single sample in a study of immune cell composition in non-small cell lung cancer. Generated by immunoSEQ multiplex PCR, the TCRdb table keeps only in-frame clones and is missing some. The sample holds about 5,200 clones, just over 70% seen once. Material for sequencing was lung tumor tissue. The source is a human donor with non-small cell lung cancer.

This chain links TRBV5-4 with TRBJ1-2, with 7 nucleotides matching TRBD1. V dropped 3 bases and J dropped 3; count of bases not matched to a gene: 2. Germline V gene sequence: CDR1 SGHNT, CDR2 YYREEE (reference sequence). This CDR3 spans 13 amino acids. The CDR3 loop reads CASSSGQDYGYTF. For the CDR3, the DNA is TGTGCCAGCAGCTCAGGACAGGACTATGGCTACACCTTC.

In its sample, this clone was seen once. The gene calls are TRBV6-6 and TRBJ1-5; D remains unclear. The CDR3 is 14 residues long. With 4 bases removed from V and 6 bases from J, the gap between germline ends came to 13 bases. The germline V gene encodes CDR1 MNHNY and CDR2 SVGAGI (reference sequence). CDR3 in DNA: TGTGCCAGCAGTTCCCCGGGAGGAGGTCAGCCCCAGCATTTT. Its protein is CASSSPGGGQPQHF.

V is TRBV28 and J is TRBJ2-7; 10 bases match TRBD2. Germline assignment: CDR1 MDHEN and CDR2 SYDVKM. Trimming removed 3 bases from V and 4 bases from J; junction bases left unmatched: 12. The CDR3 runs to 17 residues. CDR3 sequence (DNA): TGTGCCAGCAGTTTGGGGACTAGCGCTTTGGACACGTACGAGCAGTACTTC. It codes for CASSLGTSALDTYEQYF.

This clone came up once. This chain links TRBV2 with TRBJ2-5; 8 positions match TRBD2. CDR3 length: 14 amino acids. Per germline, CDR1 SNHLY and CDR2 FYNNEI. Trimming cost V 9 bases and J 5 bases; bases outside gene matches: 11. The CDR3 region has the DNA TGTGCCAGTGGGGGCACTAGCGGATGGGAGACCCAGTACTTC. Encoded protein: CASGGTSGWETQYF.

This clone occurred a few times. V is TRBV19 and J is TRBJ1-6; D not resolved. The CDR3 is 13 residues long. Germline V lookup: CDR1 LNHDA, CDR2 SQIVND (reference sequence). The V and J ends lost 8 bases and 3 bases respectively, with 8 bases between them. This CDR3 reads CASRENYNSPLHF. The CDR3 coding sequence is TGTGCCAGTCGGGAAAACTATAATTCACCCCTCCACTTT.

The CDR3 sequence is CASSLVSGGQETQYF. The CDR3 DNA sequence: TGCGCCAGCAGCTTGGTTAGCGGGGGGCAAGAGACCCAGTACTTC. This chain links TRBV5-1 with TRBJ2-5, with 10 bases aligning to TRBD2. The length of the CDR3 is 15 residues. Trimming took 0 bases from V and 2 from J; bases not matched to a gene: 1. Germline V gene data show CDR1 as SGHRS and CDR2 as YFSETQ. The full variable domain, rest sourced from reference TRBV5-1 and TRBJ2-5, is KAGVTQTPRYLIKTRGQQVTLSCSPISGHRSVSWYQQTPGQGLQFLFEYFSETQRNKGNFPGRFSGRQFSNSRSEMNVSTLELGDSALYLCASSLVSGGQETQYFGPGTRLLVL.

J is TRBJ2-5 and V is TRBV27; TRBD1 is a possible D gene (5 bases). The CDR3 is 15 residues long. CDR1 and CDR2 (germline): MNHEY, SMNVEV (reference sequence). With 5 bases removed from V and 2 bases from J, the gap between germline ends came to 15 bases. For the CDR3, the DNA is TGTGCCAGCAGTCCTACCTGGGGCCGACAAGAGACCCAGTACTTC. Its translation: CASSPTWGRQETQYF.

The chain joins TRBV18 to TRBJ2-7; TRBD2 matches 14 bases. V was clipped by 0 bases and J by 3 bases; unmatched bases: 1. CDR1 is KGHSH and CDR2 is LQKENI in the germline V gene. The CDR3 runs 16 residues. The CDR3, as DNA: TGTGCCAGCTCACCACCGGGGACTAGCGGGGGCTACGAGCAGTACTTC. Translating gives CASSPPGTSGGYEQYF.

The CDR3 DNA reads as TGTGCCAGCATACGGGGCAGGGGGGACATGAACACTGAAGCTTTCTTT. Protein product: CASIRGRGDMNTEAFF. This rearrangement joins TRBV6-6 to TRBJ1-1; 7 nucleotides align to TRBD1. Germline-derived CDR1 and CDR2 are MNHNY and SVGAGI (reference sequence). This CDR3 region has 16 residues. V lost 7 bases and J lost 0; bases outside the gene matches: 11.

The chain uses TRBV27 and TRBJ1-1; D might be TRBD1 (6 bases). The CDR3 runs to 14 residues. The germline V gene encodes CDR1 MNHEY and CDR2 SMNVEV (reference sequence). Trimming pared 2 bases from V and 0 bases from J, leaving 7 bases between. CDR3 DNA: TGTGCCAGCAGTTTACAGGGGTTGAACACTGAAGCTTTCTTT. This translates into CASSLQGLNTEAFF.

This chain links TRBV6-6 with TRBJ2-7; 7 nucleotides agree with TRBD2. CDR3 size: 12 residues. Trimming took 6 bases from V and 9 from J; bases not matched to a gene: 8. Germline V gives CDR1 MNHNY, CDR2 SVGAGI (reference sequence). The CDR3 DNA sequence: TGTGCCAGCAGCTCAACGGGGGGTTTGCAGTACTTC. This gives the protein CASSSTGGLQYF.

The rearrangement uses TRBV6-5 and TRBJ2-2, with unresolved D. This CDR3 spans 13 amino acids. Germline lookup yields CDR1 MNHEY and CDR2 SVGAGI. V was shortened by 10 bases and J by 0 bases, with 9 bases between the two germline ends. The CDR3 DNA reads TGTGCCACCCGACTGGCGAACACCGGGGAGCTGTTTTTT. Protein product: CATRLANTGELFF.

V and J are TRBV27 and TRBJ2-1; 7 bases are a match to TRBD2. Unmatched junction bases numbered 14, after V lost 3 bases and J lost 12 bases. CDR3 size: 15 residues. Germline V gives CDR1 MNHEY, CDR2 SMNVEV (reference sequence). CDR3 in amino acids: CASSFASGPVEGQFF. The CDR3 DNA sequence: TGTGCCAGCAGTTTCGCTAGCGGTCCCGTAGAGGGGCAGTTCTTC.

This chain uses TRBV27 with TRBJ2-7; 7 bases are shared with TRBD2. Germline lookup yields CDR1 MNHEY and CDR2 SMNVEV (reference sequence). This CDR3 region has 15 residues. Losses at the gene ends were 7 bases for V and 2 bases for J; bases not matched to a gene: 11. CDR3 sequence reads: CASKIRDYQTYEQYF. DNA of the CDR3: TGTGCCAGCAAGATCCGGGACTATCAAACCTACGAGCAGTACTTC.